The TCR beta chain under discussion was sequenced for a study of OX40 agonist ivuxolimab in advanced cancers. The table came from immunoSEQ multiplex PCR; TCRdb's copy has only in-frame clones and leaves some out. The repertoire holds 75,000 to 100,000 clones, with roughly 90% as singletons. Trimming stripped 5 bases from V and 0 bases from J, with 10 bases between. Germline V lookup: CDR1 SQVTM, CDR2 ANQGSEA. The CDR3 consists of 13 residues. The sequence came from an adult with an advanced solid tumor such as melanoma, head and neck, liver or kidney cancer. The chain uses TRBV29-1 and TRBJ2-5; no definite D call. The starting material was CD4+ or CD8+ T cells sorted from blood, obtained in a trial of the OX40 agonist ivuxolimab. The chain's CDR3 is CSVFSPYQETQYF. As DNA, the CDR3 is TGCAGCGTTTTCTCGCCGTACCAAGAGACCCAGTACTTC.